The 27 T cell receptor beta chains reported below all come from one sample, sequenced in a study of T-cell reconstitution after alpha-beta-depleted transplantation in children. TCRbeta library preparation incorporated unique molecular identifiers. TCRdb reprocessed the PCR reads with MiXCR, giving one entry per CDR3 protein. Of fewer than 700,000 distinct CDR3 sequences in the sample, over 10% were seen once. Source: PBMCs, mostly from graft donor cells, taken 360 days after TCRalphabeta/CD19-depleted stem cell transplant. The receptors stem from a male patient between 5 and 17 years old who had a stem cell transplant for acute myeloid leukemia, so the T cells may come from the graft donor.

The chain couples TRBV4-3 to TRBJ2-1, with 7 positions matching TRBD2. The germline V gene encodes CDR1 LGHNA and CDR2 YSLEER. After removal of 0 bases from V and 4 bases from J, the junction contained 9 bases not matched to a gene. The CDR3 totals 17 residues. CDR3: CASSQDRWEGRYNEQFF. The CDR3 DNA sequence: TGCGCCAGCAGCCAAGATCGGTGGGAGGGCCGGTACAATGAGCAGTTCTTC.

The chain combines TRBV10-3 with TRBJ1-5; D remains ambiguous. With 3 bases removed from V and 1 base from J, the gap between germline ends came to 7 bases. The CDR3 extends over 14 amino acids. Germline V lookup: CDR1 ENHRY, CDR2 SYGVKD. The CDR3 DNA is TGTGCCATCAGTGAAGACGTCAGCAATCAGCCCCAGCATTTT. This gives the protein CAISEDVSNQPQHF.

This clonotype was seen ten or more times. J is TRBJ2-7 and V is TRBV12-3 or TRBV12-4; 8 bases are a match to TRBD2. This CDR3 contains 14 residues. V shed 6 bases and J 1 base; nucleotides not matched to a gene: 5. In nucleotides, the CDR3 is TGTGCCAGCAGGGAGCGGGAGATTTCCTACGAGCAGTACTTC. As protein: CASREREISYEQYF.

The chain has TRBV20-1 and TRBJ2-7, with D possibly TRBD1 on 5 matching bases. V lost 3 bases to trimming and J lost 3 bases, with 15 bases between them. Germline V CDR1 and CDR2: DFQATT, SNEGSKA (reference sequence). The CDR3 has 14 amino acids. The CDR3 region has the DNA TGCAGTGCTAGTCCACTGACAGTAAGCTACGAGCAGTACTTC. Protein product: CSASPLTVSYEQYF.

This clonotype was seen a handful of times. This chain connects TRBV4-2 to TRBJ2-3; no clear D gene. Deletions cut 1 base from V and 2 bases from J, with 13 bases between. Germline loops: CDR1 LGHNA, CDR2 YNFKEQ. The CDR3 totals 16 residues. CDR3 in DNA: TGTGCCAGCAGCCAAGCCCGAACCCTTGCCACAGATACGCAGTATTTT. It encodes CASSQARTLATDTQYF.

The CDR3 bases are TGTGCCAGCAGCTTTCGGCTGAACGAGCAGTACTTC. Translation: CASSFRLNEQYF. This rearrangement joins TRBV7-2 to TRBJ2-7; D uncertain. The V end was cut by 3 bases, the J end by 5 bases, with 8 bases between. CDR3 size: 12 residues. Germline assignment: CDR1 SGHTA and CDR2 FQGNSA.

This clonotype showed up many times. The chain has TRBV12-3 or TRBV12-4 and TRBJ2-7, with TRBD1 identical over 7 bases. This CDR3 region has 12 residues. Trimming cost V 5 bases and J 7 bases; bases outside gene matches: 5. The CDR3 sequence is CASSPDRSEQYF. In DNA form, the CDR3 reads TGTGCCAGCAGTCCGGACAGGTCGGAGCAGTACTTC.

The chain couples TRBV5-1 to TRBJ1-3; D is uncertain. The V gene lost 4 bases and the J gene lost 0 bases, with 17 bases spanning the gap. CDR3 length: 17 amino acids. In germline, CDR1 is SGHRS, CDR2 YFSETQ. The CDR3 DNA follows: TGCGCCAGCAGCCCAGCCGGGAATCCTAGCTCTGGAAACACCATATATTTT. Its translation: CASSPAGNPSSGNTIYF.

The rearrangement joins TRBV20-1 to TRBJ2-5, with D maybe TRBD1 (6 bases). CDR1 is DFQATT and CDR2 is SNEGSKA in the germline V gene (reference sequence). The CDR3 sequence is 17 residues long. The V end lost 2 bases, the J end lost 5 bases, and 24 bases lay between the germline ends. The CDR3 DNA follows: TGCAGTGCTAGAAGGGGGACCACAATGGGGGATTCGGAGACCCAGTACTTC. This gives the protein CSARRGTTMGDSETQYF.

This clonotype was seen a few times. The chain links TRBV5-1 to TRBJ2-2, with D perhaps assigned TRBD1 or TRBD2 (5 bases each). Germline lookup yields CDR1 SGHRS and CDR2 YFSETQ. Deletions cut 3 bases from V and 8 bases from J, with 14 bases between. The CDR3 extends over 14 amino acids. In nucleotides, the CDR3 is TGCGCCAGCAGCTGGGAATACGGGGCTGGGGAGCTGTTTTTT. The encoded protein is CASSWEYGAGELFF. Full variable domain (outside the CDR3, taken from reference TRBV5-1 and TRBJ2-2): KAGVTQTPRYLIKTRGQQVTLSCSPISGHRSVSWYQQTPGQGLQFLFEYFSETQRNKGNFPGRFSGRQFSNSRSEMNVSTLELGDSALYLCASSWEYGAGELFFGEGSRLTVL.

In its sample, this clonotype was seen a few times. This rearrangement joins TRBV12-3 or TRBV12-4 to TRBJ1-2; D might be TRBD1 (6 bases). V was pared by 6 bases and J by 7 bases, with 15 bases between. This CDR3 is built from 13 residues. CDR3 in amino acids: CASRQQGTPGYTF. CDR3 DNA: TGTGCCAGCAGGCAACAGGGTACCCCTGGCTACACCTTC.

This clonotype was counted a few times. The V call is TRBV20-1, the J call TRBJ2-7; 14 bases agree with TRBD2. V lost 3 bases and J lost 2; bases outside the gene matches: 9. The CDR3 runs 17 residues. Per germline, CDR1 DFQATT and CDR2 SNEGSKA (reference sequence). This chain's CDR3 is CSARGLAGESVTYEQYF. CDR3 sequence (DNA): TGCAGTGCTAGGGGACTAGCGGGAGAGTCAGTTACCTACGAGCAGTACTTC.

A note on this clonotype: A much larger clone differs by one base, so this may be a read error. Since the CDR3 does not end with the conserved phenylalanine or tryptophan, this likely comes from a read error. The V call is TRBV2, the J call TRBJ2-6; a possible D gene is TRBD1 (6 bases). This CDR3 region has 18 residues. With 8 bases removed from V and 1 base from J, the gap between germline ends came to 21 bases. The germline V gene encodes CDR1 SNHLY and CDR2 FYNNEI. DNA of the CDR3: TGTGCCAGCCACAGGGCGCAGGGCCTTTGGTCTGGGGCCAACGTCCTGACTCTC. It yields the protein CASHRAQGLWSGANVLTL.

The sample holds many counts of this clonotype. In nucleotides, the CDR3 is TGTGCCAGCAGTCGGACAGGGGGCAGGACTGAAGCTTTCTTT. Translation gives CASSRTGGRTEAFF. The V and J genes are TRBV7-3 and TRBJ1-1, with TRBD1 matching over 11 bases. The germline CDR1 and CDR2 sequences are SGHTA and FQGTGA. The CDR3 covers 14 residues. V shed 6 bases and J 5 bases; nucleotides not matched to a gene: 5.

The chain links TRBV5-1 to TRBJ2-4; D is ambiguous. CDR1 is SGHRS, CDR2 YFSETQ, per germline. With 0 bases removed from V and 0 bases from J, the gap between germline ends came to 7 bases. The CDR3 covers 15 residues. CDR3 sequence (DNA): TGCGCCAGCAGCTTGGGGGATTCAGCCAAAAACATTCAGTACTTC. It is translated as CASSLGDSAKNIQYF.

This clonotype was counted many times. The J gene is TRBJ1-2, the V gene TRBV20-1, with TRBD1 matching over 7 bases. The CDR3 totals 15 residues. Germline CDR1 DFQATT, CDR2 SNEGSKA (reference sequence). J lost 4 bases, V lost 1 base, and 9 bases had no gene match. The CDR3 loop reads CSARVLGQASYGYTF. CDR3 coding DNA: TGCAGTGCTAGAGTCCTCGGACAGGCCAGCTATGGCTACACCTTC.

The CDR3 loop is CASSLRQAQETQYF. The CDR3 DNA reads as TGTGCCAGCAGTTTAAGACAGGCCCAAGAGACCCAGTACTTC. V gene TRBV12-3 or TRBV12-4 combines with J gene TRBJ2-5, with a weak D call TRBD1 (6 bases). The CDR3 sequence is 14 residues long. The V gene lost 2 bases and the J gene lost 1 base, with 8 bases spanning the gap.

This clonotype was observed a few times. The V gene is TRBV28, the J gene TRBJ1-3; 9 positions agree with TRBD1. Germline-derived CDR1 and CDR2 are MDHEN and SYDVKM. The CDR3 spans 17 residues. The V gene end was trimmed by 6 bases and the J gene end by 4 bases; junction bases not matched to a gene: 13. The CDR3 spells CASSMGTGGARGNTIYF. Here the CDR3 DNA reads TGTGCCAGCAGCATGGGAACAGGGGGCGCAAGGGGAAACACCATATATTTT.

This clonotype was picked up a small number of times. This rearrangement joins TRBV11-2 to TRBJ2-4; 14 nucleotides match TRBD2. Germline assignment: CDR1 SGHAT and CDR2 FQNNGV. Trimming at V came to 4 bases and at J to 6 bases, leaving 8 bases not matched to a gene. The CDR3 contains 17 residues. The CDR3 reads CASSSYTTSGRVNIQYF. CDR3 in DNA: TGTGCCAGCAGCTCCTATACGACTAGCGGGAGGGTAAACATTCAGTACTTC.

This clonotype appeared many times. The gene calls are TRBV11-1 and TRBJ2-1; 8 nucleotides align to TRBD2. After removal of 0 bases from V and 1 base from J, the junction contained 2 bases not matched to a gene. CDR1 and CDR2 (germline): SGHAT, FQDESV (reference sequence). The CDR3 sequence is 16 residues long. Here the CDR3 DNA reads TGTGCCAGCAGCTTAGCGGCGGGAGGATCCTACAATGAGCAGTTCTTC. This translates into CASSLAAGGSYNEQFF. The full variable domain, rest sourced from reference TRBV11-1 and TRBJ2-1, is EAEVAQSPRYKITEKSQAVAFWCDPISGHATLYWYRQILGQGPELLVQFQDESVVDDSQLPKDRFSAERLKGVDSTLKIQPAELGDSAMYLCASSLAAGGSYNEQFFGPGTRLTVL.

This clonotype was seen only a few times. V and J are TRBV20-1 and TRBJ2-7; 9 bases fit TRBD1. The CDR3 loop spans 14 amino acids. The junction had 4 bases not matched to a gene; V was cut back by 2 bases and J by 2 bases. The germline gives CDR1 DFQATT, CDR2 SNEGSKA (reference sequence). CDR3 nucleotides: TGCAGTGCTAGACGGACAGGGGAAGCCTACGAGCAGTACTTC. Its translation is CSARRTGEAYEQYF.

This clonotype was seen more than once but under ten times. V usage is TRBV12-3 or TRBV12-4 and J usage is TRBJ1-5; D not resolved. This CDR3 contains 15 residues. Trimming removed 2 bases at V and 3 bases at J, with 11 bases between. CDR3 amino acids: CASSLRTSSNQPQHF. The CDR3 DNA sequence: TGTGCCAGCAGTTTAAGAACTAGTTCCAATCAGCCCCAGCATTTT.

The gene calls are TRBV7-2 and TRBJ2-3; no clear D gene. Germline CDR1 and CDR2: SGHTA and FQGNSA. The CDR3 loop spans 13 amino acids. V was trimmed by 0 bases and J by 6 bases, leaving 7 bases between them. CDR3 bases: TGTGCCAGCAGCTTAGCTCGGATGGATACGCAGTATTTT. Protein: CASSLARMDTQYF.

This clonotype was detected many times. This chain joins TRBV29-1 and TRBJ2-1, with D possibly being TRBD1 or TRBD2 (6 bases each). The germline V and J ends were trimmed by 8 bases and 0 bases, with 20 bases remaining between them. Per the germline V gene, CDR1 is SQVTM and CDR2 is ANQGSEA. The CDR3 extends over 16 amino acids. CDR3 in amino acids: CSLWSGGFLSYNEQFF. The CDR3 nucleotides are TGCAGCCTCTGGTCCGGGGGCTTTCTCTCCTACAATGAGCAGTTCTTC.

The genes are TRBV11-2 and TRBJ2-1; 8 bases fit TRBD2. Germline lookup yields CDR1 SGHAT and CDR2 FQNNGV. After removal of 2 bases from V and 7 bases from J, the junction contained 19 bases not matched to a gene. The CDR3 runs 19 residues. The DNA of the CDR3 is TGTGCCAGCAGCTTATTTGAAACACCCCTGCGGGAGGCCCGGAATGAGCAGTTCTTC. Translation: CASSLFETPLREARNEQFF.

This clonotype has a count of ten or more. The genes are TRBV4-2 and TRBJ2-7; D not resolved. V was trimmed by 3 bases and J by 2 bases, leaving 5 bases between them. This CDR3 spans 12 amino acids. Germline V CDR1 and CDR2: LGHNA, YNFKEQ. CDR3 sequence (DNA): TGTGCCAGCAGCCACGGGCCCTACGAGCAGTACTTC. It specifies CASSHGPYEQYF.

This chain joins TRBV28 and TRBJ2-5; D not certain. The ends were cut back, 3 bases at V and 2 bases at J, with 10 bases in the middle. Looked up from germline, CDR1 is MDHEN and CDR2 is SYDVKM. This CDR3 region has 14 residues. The CDR3 region is CASSFYSIQETQYF. The CDR3 DNA reads as TGTGCCAGCAGTTTCTACTCTATACAAGAGACCCAGTACTTC.